Sequencing of this TCR delta chain was carried out in a study of γδ T cells in repeated Plasmodium falciparum infection. Overall study results and limits: Vdelta2-negative gammadelta repertoires appeared less diverse and less shared in Malian than Australian children.

Trimming took 5 bases from V and 2 from J, leaving 27 bases between them. The CDR3 spans 20 residues. CDR1 is TSWWSYY and CDR2 is QGS in the germline V gene. Vgamma9/Vdelta2+ and Vdelta2-negative gammadelta T cells were flow-sorted from PBMC for bulk sequencing. TCRdb reanalysed the multiplex PCR reads via CATT. The data hold 70,000 to 95,000 delta-chain clones, with 1.4% observed a single time. This clone was recorded many times. Its antigen is unknown. This CDR3 is also generated by other DNA sequences in the sample. The source is a pool of human donors (malaria-infected and uninfected, not separated). The sample taken for sequencing was gamma-delta T cells from blood. This chain links TRDV1 with TRDJ2, with D possibly matching TRDD3 (6 bases). The DNA of the CDR3 is TGTGCTCTTGGGATCTCTACGCCGGGGGTCGCCGGGGGATTGACAGCACAACTCTTCTTT. It encodes CALGISTPGVAGGLTAQLFF.